The present T cell receptor (beta chain) was sequenced within a study of CDR3 diversity in severe acne. The CDR3 runs 15 residues. Per germline, CDR1 DFQATT and CDR2 SNEGSKA (reference sequence). V trimming: 3 bases; J trimming: 4 bases; junction bases outside the gene matches: 5. TCRdb re-called the PCR reads with MiXCR, one entry per CDR3 protein. The sample contains about 98,000 distinct CDR3 sequences, roughly half of which appear only once. The TCR was taken from a male donor with acne. The chain combines TRBV20-1 with TRBJ2-3; 12 nucleotides agree with TRBD2. Material for sequencing was blood. CDR3: CSASRLAGESDTQYF. In nucleotides, the CDR3 is TGCAGTGCTAGTCGACTAGCGGGAGAGTCAGATACGCAGTATTTT.